The 2 T cell receptor beta chains reported below all come from one sample, sequenced in a study of vaccination and CD4 T cells after COVID-19. At the Johns Hopkins FTIC core, DNA taken from cultured CD4+ T cells was sequenced by way of the Oncomine TCR Beta short-read assay. TCRdb processed the PCR reads anew with MiXCR; each CDR3 protein has one entry. The sample contains over 20,000 distinct CDR3 sequences, 70% of which appear only once. These receptors have no known antigen. Stated treatment: approximately nine-day PBMC culture with coronavirus spike peptide pools or control peptides (ViraFEST assay). What was sequenced was CD4+ T cells from blood, cultured in vitro. Receptor source: a human donor who had recovered from COVID-19.

The rearrangement joins TRBV7-3 to TRBJ2-3; D is possibly TRBD2 (6 bases). Trimming removed 5 bases at V and 1 base at J, with 19 bases between. The germline V gene encodes CDR1 SGHTA and CDR2 FQGTGA. The CDR3 length is 17 residues. CDR3: CASSPLEGSGRTDTQYF. The CDR3 coding sequence is TGTGCCAGCAGCCCCTTGGAGGGTAGCGGCCGCACAGATACGCAGTATTTT.

There are a few counts of this clonotype. The J gene is TRBJ1-2, the V gene TRBV30, with a weak D call TRBD1 (6 bases). This CDR3 comprises 12 residues. V gave up 2 bases and J gave up 7 bases, with 11 bases separating them. Germline CDR1 reads GTSNPN; CDR2 reads SVGIG (reference sequence). CDR3 amino acids: CAWSWGAGGYTF. CDR3 sequence (DNA): TGTGCCTGGAGTTGGGGGGCTGGTGGCTACACCTTC.